Listed below are T cell receptor beta chains from one sample, sequenced in a study of OX40 agonist ivuxolimab in advanced cancers. Clones were read by immunoSEQ multiplex PCR, and TCRdb kept only the in-frame ones, dropping some. The repertoire includes about 27,000 clones, 76% of them detected once, and about 14% sits in the top ten. This material consisted of CD4+ or CD8+ T cells sorted from blood, taken in a trial of the OX40 agonist ivuxolimab. The receptors shown here come from an adult with an advanced solid tumor such as melanoma, head and neck, liver or kidney cancer. Each CDR3 is given without its conserved first and last residue.

>TRBV29-1|TRBJ2-3
SVPRGVSSDTQY
>TRBV6-1|TRBJ1-1
ASSEGGISEAF
>TRBV11-2|TRBJ2-7
ASSLWQSYEQY
>TRBV7-3|TRBJ2-2
ASSQYAAGTRNTGELF
>TRBV11-1|TRBJ2-5
ASSKHGTGGVKTQY
>TRBV6-4|TRBJ1-4
ASSEGQSTNEKLF
>TRBV11-2|NA
ASGTGYDEQY
>TRBV19|TRBJ1-5
ASTRGLQPQH
>TRBV5-5|TRBJ2-1
ASSPSGTSNEQF
>TRBV27|TRBJ1-5
ASRGQGGFFQPQH
>TRBV6-1|TRBJ2-7
ASRTRAGSYEQY
>TRBV11-2|TRBJ1-4
ASSLAGKNEKLF
>TRBV4-2|TRBJ1-2
ASSHVDMAYGYT
>TRBV10-3|TRBJ2-1
ANGLSTGGEQF
>TRBV19|TRBJ2-5
ASSIGRPGLVSMETQY
>TRBV4-3|TRBJ1-1
ASSPVVNTEAF
>TRBV5-4|TRBJ2-5
ASSLEDRGETQY
>TRBV7-9|TRBJ2-7
ASSLDLAGESYEQY
>TRBV4-1|TRBJ2-2
ASSPQPRLQNTGELF
>TRBV7-9|TRBJ1-1
ASSFQFDATEAF
>TRBV7-6|TRBJ1-2
ASSPPRGQKGFGYT
>TRBV7-3|TRBJ2-1
ASSLLGQGAPNEQF
>TRBV27|TRBJ1-2
ASSLGHANYGYT
>TRBV9|TRBJ2-2
ATVRDSWRGAV
>TRBV5-5|TRBJ1-2
ASSRREGYGYT
>TRBV5-6|TRBJ2-7
ASSLKHLTPRYEQY
>TRBV11-3|TRBJ1-4
ASSYGTVNEKLF
>TRBV7-3|TRBJ2-1
ASSRAGDNEQF
>TRBV18|TRBJ1-2
ASSPTDGDGYT
>TRBV6-1|TRBJ1-1
ASGQGASTEAF
>TRBV6-5|TRBJ1-2
ASSGNYGYT
>TRBV6-4|TRBJ2-1
ASSGTSPGEQF
>TRBV4-1|TRBJ1-4
ASSQSRGERANEKLF
>TRBV2|TRBJ2-7
ASRLQGAQEQY
>TRBV5-4|TRBJ1-5
ASSLRRGEPQH
>TRBV5-1|TRBJ1-1
ASSLEFGGLGEAF
>TRBV9|TRBJ2-5
ASSVARGETQY
>TRBV5-1|TRBJ2-3
ASSILAGGTDTQY
>TRBV6-1|TRBJ1-5
ASSTPGQGTSQH
>TRBV18|TRBJ1-5
ASSLEGGNNQPQH
>TRBV7-9|TRBJ1-1
ASSSGRANTEAF
>TRBV19|TRBJ2-2
ASTRGDLQIRLIGELF
>TRBV9|TRBJ2-1
ASSSNRSYNEQF
>TRBV20-1|TRBJ2-5
SYAGVETQY
>TRBV15|TRBJ2-5
ATSKPPGKTQY
>TRBV2|TRBJ2-2
ASSPGTSGRGGSGELF
>TRBV5-1|TRBJ2-1
ASSPWGVTDEQF
>TRBV5-6|TRBJ2-2
ASSSPGGGLRELF
>TRBV9|TRBJ2-7
ASSVGLGQGAREQY
>TRBV11-2|TRBJ2-3
ASSLGGGPTDTQY
>TRBV7-9|TRBJ1-4
ASGGFRRGTEMRNEKLF
>TRBV6-5|TRBJ1-1
ASSYSLNTEAF
>TRBV7-9|TRBJ2-5
ASSFRGLETQY
>TRBV7-9|TRBJ2-2
ASGGQGTGELF
>TRBV9|TRBJ1-1
ASSERGQNEAF